Listed below are T cell receptor beta chains from one sample, sequenced in a study of blood T cells in healthy people across ages. TCRdb reprocessed the 5' RACE reads via MiXCR and lists one record per CDR3 protein. The sample yields 850,000 to 1,100,000 distinct CDR3 sequences, around two fifths seen once. Sequences were obtained from blood. Receptors were obtained from a man aged 18 to 30 in good health. CDR3s include the opening cysteine and the closing phenylalanine or tryptophan. A D gene is named only where the DNA matches it firmly. Only some rows state a clone size, as once, few, many or a class for expanded clones.

TRBV18	TRBJ2-5	.	.	CASSALDLTETQYF	TGTGCCAGCTCGGCTCTAGACCTGACAGAGACCCAGTACTTC
TRBV6-2/TRBV6-3	TRBJ2-7	TRBD1	many	CASSYAGQGADEQYF	TGTGCCAGCAGTTACGCCGGACAGGGGGCCGACGAGCAGTACTTC
TRBV9	TRBJ1-1	.	few	CASSVGTDPTEAFF	TGTGCCAGCAGCGTAGGGACAGACCCCACTGAAGCTTTCTTT
TRBV9	TRBJ1-3	.	.	CASSTHLDGLSGNTIYF	TGTGCCAGCAGCACTCACCTTGACGGGCTCTCTGGAAACACCATATATTTT
TRBV12-3/TRBV12-4	TRBJ2-1	.	.	CASRERAYNEQFF	TGTGCCAGCAGAGAAAGGGCATACAATGAGCAGTTCTTC
TRBV28	TRBJ2-7	TRBD1	few	CASSLGGQGSYEQYF	TGTGCCAGCAGTTTAGGGGGACAGGGGTCCTACGAGCAGTACTTC
TRBV13	TRBJ1-5	.	many	CASSVRGQPQHF	TGTGCCAGCAGCGTAAGGGGTCAGCCCCAGCATTTT
TRBV20-1	TRBJ2-7	.	.	CSAPVYNEQYF	TGCAGTGCTCCGGTGTACAATGAGCAGTACTTC
TRBV7-9	TRBJ2-7	TRBD1	.	CASSLFRDRAYEQYF	TGTGCCAGCAGCTTATTCCGGGACAGGGCATACGAGCAGTACTTC
TRBV2	TRBJ1-1	.	few	CASRRLGTEAFF	TGTGCCAGTAGACGGCTGGGGACTGAAGCTTTCTTT
TRBV6-2/TRBV6-3	TRBJ2-1	.	.	CASRPRRSSYNEQFF	TGTGCCAGCAGACCTAGGAGGAGCTCCTACAATGAGCAGTTCTTC
TRBV12-3/TRBV12-4	TRBJ1-2	.	.	CASSYTTERYGYTF	TGTGCCAGCAGTTACACGACGGAGCGGTATGGCTACACCTTC
TRBV6-2/TRBV6-3	TRBJ1-2	.	.	CASSYTGGYTF	TGTGCCAGCAGTTACACGGGTGGCTACACCTTC
TRBV29-1	TRBJ1-2	.	few	CSGKGQNYGYTF	TGCAGCGGAAAAGGACAGAACTATGGCTACACCTTC